This passage covers 11 T cell receptor beta chains from one sample sequenced in a study of cytomegalovirus exposure and HLA in healthy donors. The PCR made use of 60 Vbeta and 13 Jbeta primers. Clones were sequenced by immunoSEQ multiplex PCR, and TCRdb holds only the in-frame ones, with some missing. The table has 130,000 to 150,000 clones, approximately 80% seen once. The sequenced sample consisted of PBMCs. These receptors came from a woman aged 40 to 50 in good health and CMV-seronegative.

Points on this clone: Different DNA sequences within this sample yield the same CDR3. V is TRBV6-5 and J is TRBJ2-5; D remains ambiguous. Germline CDR1 is MNHEY and CDR2 is SVGAGI. The CDR3 sequence is 14 residues long. Trimming stripped 0 bases from V and 1 base from J, with 6 bases between. The CDR3 DNA is TGTGCCAGCAGTTACTCCGGCGGCCAAGAGACCCAGTACTTC. Translation gives CASSYSGGQETQYF.

The rearrangement uses TRBV7-6 and TRBJ1-3; D is possibly TRBD1 (5 bases). The V gene's germline CDR1 is SGHVS and CDR2 FNYEAQ. The ends were cut back, 6 bases at V and 0 bases at J, with 24 bases in the middle. The length of the CDR3 is 19 residues. The CDR3 loop reads CASRGVSLSGSNSGNTIYF. CDR3 sequence (DNA): TGTGCCAGCAGAGGGGTTAGTTTGTCTGGGTCAAACTCTGGAAACACCATATATTTT.

The rearrangement uses TRBV2 and TRBJ1-1; 9 bases match TRBD1. Trimming removed 6 bases from V and 2 bases from J; junction bases left unmatched: 7. Germline assignment: CDR1 SNHLY and CDR2 FYNNEI. The CDR3 extends over 15 amino acids. The CDR3 here is CASSQWTGANTEAFF. CDR3 DNA sequence: TGTGCCAGCAGCCAGTGGACAGGGGCAAACACTGAAGCTTTCTTT.

CDR3 DNA: TGTGCTAGTGGAGAGGGATCCACAGATACGCAGTATTTT. This translates into CASGEGSTDTQYF. The V gene is TRBV12-5, the J gene TRBJ2-3; possible D gene TRBD2, 5 bases. The CDR3 length is 13 residues. The ends were cut back, 6 bases at V and 2 bases at J, with 9 bases in the middle. Germline loops: CDR1 LGHNT, CDR2 FRNRAP.

Concerning this clone: The same CDR3 arises from other DNA sequences in this sample as well. This chain links TRBV6-1 with TRBJ1-1; TRBD1 agrees at 7 bases. With 7 bases clipped from V and 11 bases from J, the junction kept 16 bases outside the gene matches. The CDR3 totals 14 residues. Germline V lookup: CDR1 MNHNS, CDR2 SASEGT. CDR3 residues: CASTRIDRVRAAFF. The CDR3 DNA sequence: TGTGCCAGCACCAGAATAGACAGGGTGCGAGCGGCTTTCTTT.

This clone was detected only once. The rearrangement joins TRBV7-9 to TRBJ1-1, with 8 positions matching TRBD1. The CDR3 runs 15 residues. V lost 0 bases and J lost 7; bases outside the gene matches: 7. Germline assignment: CDR1 SEHNR and CDR2 FQNEAQ (reference sequence). The CDR3 here is CASSLASGGAIEAFF. The CDR3 nucleotides are TGTGCCAGCAGCTTAGCATCAGGGGGCGCGATTGAAGCTTTCTTT.

The rearrangement links TRBV5-1 to TRBJ2-3, with 8 bases aligning to TRBD1. CDR1 is SGHRS and CDR2 is YFSETQ in the germline V gene. V lost 0 bases and J lost 2; bases outside the gene matches: 11. The CDR3 is made up of 18 amino acids. The CDR3, as DNA: TGCGCCAGCAGCTTGGGGTCAGGGGGCCTCACTTTCACAGATACGCAGTATTTT. Its translation: CASSLGSGGLTFTDTQYF.

The rearrangement uses TRBV6-6 and TRBJ1-6; D may be TRBD1 (6 bases). The CDR3 covers 12 residues. Germline-derived CDR1 and CDR2 are MNHNY and SVGAGI (reference sequence). V lost 8 bases to trimming and J lost 6 bases, with 8 bases between them. Here the CDR3 reads CASGTTNSPLHF. The CDR3 DNA reads TGTGCCAGCGGGACAACTAATTCACCCCTCCACTTT.

There are a few counts of this clone. The chain joins TRBV25-1 to TRBJ1-1, with a tentative D call TRBD1 (5 bases). Trimming pared 5 bases from V and 7 bases from J, leaving 11 bases between. The germline V gene has CDR1 MGHDK and CDR2 SYGVNS. The CDR3 length is 12 residues. This chain's CDR3 is CASSPVGGEAFF. CDR3 nucleotides: TGTGCCAGCAGTCCCGTCGGGGGTGAAGCTTTCTTT.

The rearrangement uses TRBV7-9 and TRBJ2-7; possible D gene TRBD2, 7 bases. From germline, CDR1 is SEHNR and CDR2 FQNEAQ (reference sequence). The CDR3 has 15 amino acids. Trimming removed 2 bases from V and 4 bases from J, with 15 bases in between. The CDR3 sequence is CASSLWGGPKYEQYF. CDR3 coding DNA: TGTGCCAGCAGCTTATGGGGGGGCCCAAAATACGAGCAGTACTTC.

The chain couples TRBV15 to TRBJ1-4, with D possibly matching TRBD1 (5 bases). The V end was cut by 3 bases, the J end by 8 bases, with 16 bases between. Germline CDR1 LNHNV, CDR2 YYDKDF (reference sequence). The CDR3 consists of 15 residues. The CDR3 here is CATSRGGQGSEKLFF. For the CDR3, the DNA is TGTGCCACCAGCAGGGGAGGGCAGGGTAGCGAAAAACTGTTTTTT.